A single sample gave rise to the 18 T cell receptor beta chains below, sequenced in a study of blood T cell repertoires in COVID-19. Assay: immunoSEQ multiplex PCR; the TCRdb copy retains only in-frame clones and omits some. The sample has roughly 270,000 clones, over 75% seen once; the top ten hold around 5.5%. The sample consisted of peripheral blood. The receptors originated from a man between 45 and 60 years old with active or convalescent COVID-19.

The chain combines TRBV9 with TRBJ2-1; 14 positions agree with TRBD2. From germline, CDR1 is SGDLS and CDR2 YYNGEE. The CDR3 length is 15 residues. V gave up 3 bases and J gave up 5 bases; unmatched junction bases: 1. CDR3 protein: CASSAGLAGDNEQFF. The CDR3 nucleotides read TGTGCCAGCAGCGCGGGACTAGCGGGAGACAATGAGCAGTTCTTC.

This clone was seen a handful of times. This chain uses TRBV6-1 with TRBJ1-1; no definite D call. The V end lost 2 bases, the J end lost 5 bases, and 12 bases lay between the germline ends. Germline V gene sequence: CDR1 MNHNS, CDR2 SASEGT. CDR3 length: 14 residues. The CDR3 nucleotides are TGTGCCAGCAGTGAAAGCCAGAGGCGAACTGAAGCTTTCTTT. It is translated as CASSESQRRTEAFF.

The rearrangement links TRBV11-2 to TRBJ2-3; 13 nucleotides line up with TRBD2. The germline V gene encodes CDR1 SGHAT and CDR2 FQNNGV. This CDR3 is built from 15 residues. V lost 8 bases, J lost 7 bases, and 9 bases stayed unmatched. Here the CDR3 DNA reads TGTGCCAGCGGTGGTAGGACTAGCGGGAGTTATACGCAGTATTTT. Translated: CASGGRTSGSYTQYF.

This sequence joins TRBV2 and TRBJ2-3; D possibly corresponds to TRBD2 (6 bases). The V end was cut by 0 bases, the J end by 7 bases, with 8 bases between. Germline V gene lookup returns CDR1 SNHLY and CDR2 FYNNEI. The CDR3 totals 13 residues. As DNA, the CDR3 is TGTGCCAGCAGTGAAGCGCGGGGTTATACGCAGTATTTT. This translates into CASSEARGYTQYF.

The J gene is TRBJ2-3, the V gene TRBV6-1; D might be TRBD1 (6 bases). Trimming removed 3 bases at V and 10 bases at J, with 14 bases between. The CDR3 is 13 amino acids. Per the germline V gene, CDR1 is MNHNS and CDR2 is SASEGT. Here the CDR3 DNA reads TGTGCCAGCAGTGATAACAGGGTTGGGGCGCAGTATTTT. Protein sequence: CASSDNRVGAQYF.

The chain carries TRBV28 and TRBJ2-3; weak D call: TRBD1 (5 bases). The CDR3 length is 15 residues. Germline loops: CDR1 MDHEN, CDR2 SYDVKM. V was trimmed by 3 bases and J by 8 bases, leaving 18 bases between them. The CDR3 DNA reads TGTGCCAGCAGTTTTATCAGGGTCCACCCCTTTACGCAGTATTTT. As protein: CASSFIRVHPFTQYF.

The rearrangement links TRBV25-1 to TRBJ2-6; D is unresolved. The ends were cut back, 0 bases at V and 3 bases at J, with 12 bases in the middle. The CDR3 is 17 amino acids. Germline CDR1 is MGHDK and CDR2 is SYGVNS. The CDR3 nucleotides read TGTGCCAGCAGTGAATATGAAGCTCTTGGTGGGGCCAACGTCCTGACTTTC. Amino acid sequence: CASSEYEALGGANVLTF.

The rearrangement joins TRBV7-2 to TRBJ1-5, with 8 bases identical to TRBD1. This CDR3 is 16 amino acids long. CDR1 is SGHTA, CDR2 FQGNSA, per germline. J lost 3 bases, V lost 6 bases, and 10 bases had no gene match. CDR3 bases: TGTGCCAGCAGTTATACAGGGGGTGCCACCAATCAGCCCCAGCATTTT. The encoded protein is CASSYTGGATNQPQHF.

This chain uses TRBV2 with TRBJ1-5; 7 bases fit TRBD1. With 7 bases clipped from V and 5 bases from J, the junction kept 5 bases outside the gene matches. The CDR3 is 13 amino acids. Germline V gives CDR1 SNHLY, CDR2 FYNNEI. CDR3 in DNA: TGTGCCAGCAATTTAGGGGGCCATCAGCCCCAGCATTTT. Translating it yields CASNLGGHQPQHF.

This chain's CDR3 is CASVQGMNTEAFF. Here the CDR3 DNA reads TGTGCCTCTGTGCAGGGCATGAACACTGAAGCTTTCTTT. The chain has TRBV28 and TRBJ1-1, with a weak D call TRBD1 (5 bases). Trimming left V 11 bases short and J 0 bases short, with 13 bases between. The CDR3 is 13 residues long. Germline-derived CDR1 and CDR2 are MDHEN and SYDVKM. Looking up the rest from reference TRBV28 and TRBJ1-1 gives the full variable domain: DVKVTQSSRYLVKRTGEKVFLECVQDMDHENMFWYRQDPGLGLRLIYFSYDVKMKEKGDIPEGYSVSREKKERFSLILESASTNQTSMYLCASVQGMNTEAFFGQGTRLTVV.

This clone was counted a single time. This chain links TRBV27 with TRBJ2-1, with 7 nucleotides matching TRBD2. Germline V gives CDR1 MNHEY, CDR2 SMNVEV (reference sequence). V dropped 6 bases and J dropped 5; count of bases not matched to a gene: 10. The CDR3 has 15 amino acids. The CDR3 region is CASSLISGSNNEQFF. The CDR3 DNA sequence: TGTGCCAGCAGCTTGATTAGCGGGTCTAACAATGAGCAGTTCTTC.

This clone was recorded only once. This sequence joins TRBV20-1 and TRBJ1-1, with no clear D. V was shortened by 3 bases and J by 1 base, with 3 bases between the two germline ends. Germline assignment: CDR1 DFQATT and CDR2 SNEGSKA (reference sequence). The CDR3 covers 11 residues. CDR3 sequence reads: CSASRNTEAFF. For the CDR3, the DNA is TGCAGTGCTAGCAGGAACACTGAAGCTTTCTTT.

V is TRBV3-1 (or the pseudogene TRBV3-2) and J is TRBJ2-7, with D possibly TRBD2 on 6 matching bases. The CDR3 runs to 15 residues. V lost 4 bases and J lost 2, with 15 bases in between. Germline values: CDR1 LGHDT, CDR2 YNNKEL (reference sequence). Written as DNA, the CDR3 is TGTGCCAGCAGCCCCTACGGACTACCTCCCTACGAGCAGTACTTC. It yields the protein CASSPYGLPPYEQYF.

This chain joins TRBV7-9 and TRBJ1-1; D is undetermined. The CDR3 is 13 residues long. Per the germline V gene, CDR1 is SEHNR and CDR2 is FQNEAQ (reference sequence). Trimming removed 1 base from V and 4 bases from J, with 7 bases in between. CDR3 region: CASSLDSRTEAFF. The CDR3 nucleotides are TGTGCCAGCAGCTTAGACTCTCGCACTGAAGCTTTCTTT.

This clone has only a few counts. This rearrangement joins TRBV5-1 to TRBJ1-3; D is ambiguous. This CDR3 comprises 15 residues. Germline lookup yields CDR1 SGHRS and CDR2 YFSETQ. V was pared by 0 bases and J by 0 bases, with 7 bases between. The CDR3 region has the DNA TGCGCCAGCAGCTTGGGTGAAGCCTCTGGAAACACCATATATTTT. Amino acids: CASSLGEASGNTIYF.

The rearrangement uses TRBV5-1 and TRBJ2-5; maybe TRBD1 (5 bases). CDR3 length: 15 residues. V lost 1 base to trimming and J lost 2 bases, with 12 bases between them. Germline values: CDR1 SGHRS, CDR2 YFSETQ. CDR3 protein: CASSLFKGPQETQYF. Here the CDR3 DNA reads TGCGCCAGCAGCTTGTTCAAGGGGCCACAAGAGACCCAGTACTTC.

The rearrangement links TRBV5-4 to TRBJ2-5, with 7 bases matching TRBD2. The germline V gene encodes CDR1 SGHNT and CDR2 YYREEE (reference sequence). With V trimmed by 0 bases and J by 9 bases, 5 bases remained unmatched. The CDR3 is 13 amino acids. This CDR3 is CASSLELREAQYF. The CDR3 DNA is TGTGCCAGCAGCTTGGAGTTACGGGAGGCCCAGTACTTC.

The V call is TRBV30, the J call TRBJ2-1, with TRBD2 as a possible D gene (5 bases). The CDR3 length is 14 residues. Germline V CDR1 and CDR2: GTSNPN, SVGIG (reference sequence). The V end lost 2 bases, the J end lost 0 bases, and 8 bases lay between the germline ends. CDR3: CAWSPGSSYNEQFF. CDR3 sequence (DNA): TGTGCCTGGAGTCCGGGGAGCTCCTACAATGAGCAGTTCTTC.